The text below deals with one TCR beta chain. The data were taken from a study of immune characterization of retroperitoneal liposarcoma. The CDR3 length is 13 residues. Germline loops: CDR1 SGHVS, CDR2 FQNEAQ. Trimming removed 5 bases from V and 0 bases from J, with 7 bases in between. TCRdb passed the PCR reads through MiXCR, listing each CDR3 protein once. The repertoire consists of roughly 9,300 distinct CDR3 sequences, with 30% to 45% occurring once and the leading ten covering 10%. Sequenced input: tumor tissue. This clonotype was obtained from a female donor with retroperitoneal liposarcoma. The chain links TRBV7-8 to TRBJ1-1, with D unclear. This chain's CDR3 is CASSKGVNTEAFF. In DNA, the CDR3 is TGTGCCAGCAGCAAAGGAGTGAACACTGAAGCTTTCTTT. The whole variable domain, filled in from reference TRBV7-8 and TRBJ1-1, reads GAGVSQSPRYKVAKRGQDVALRCDPISGHVSLFWYQQALGQGPEFLTYFQNEAQLDKSGLPSDRFFAERPEGSVSTLKIQRTQQEDSAVYLCASSKGVNTEAFFGQGTRLTVV.